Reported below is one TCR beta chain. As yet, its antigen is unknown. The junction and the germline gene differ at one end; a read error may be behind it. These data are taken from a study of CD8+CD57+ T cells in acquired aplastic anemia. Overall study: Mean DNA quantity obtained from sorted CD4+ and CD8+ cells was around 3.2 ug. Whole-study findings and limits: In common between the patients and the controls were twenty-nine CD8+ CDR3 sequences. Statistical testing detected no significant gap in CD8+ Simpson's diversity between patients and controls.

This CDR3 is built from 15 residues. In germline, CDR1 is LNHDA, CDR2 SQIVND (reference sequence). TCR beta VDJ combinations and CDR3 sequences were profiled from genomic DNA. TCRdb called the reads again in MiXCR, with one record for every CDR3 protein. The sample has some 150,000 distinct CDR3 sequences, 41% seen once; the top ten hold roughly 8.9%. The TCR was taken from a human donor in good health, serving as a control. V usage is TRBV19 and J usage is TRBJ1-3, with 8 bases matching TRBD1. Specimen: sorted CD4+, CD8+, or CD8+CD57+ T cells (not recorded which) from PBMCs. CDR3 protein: CASSVTGGLENTMYF. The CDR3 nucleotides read TGTGCCAGTAGTGTCACAGGGGGTCTGGAGAACACCATGTATTTT.